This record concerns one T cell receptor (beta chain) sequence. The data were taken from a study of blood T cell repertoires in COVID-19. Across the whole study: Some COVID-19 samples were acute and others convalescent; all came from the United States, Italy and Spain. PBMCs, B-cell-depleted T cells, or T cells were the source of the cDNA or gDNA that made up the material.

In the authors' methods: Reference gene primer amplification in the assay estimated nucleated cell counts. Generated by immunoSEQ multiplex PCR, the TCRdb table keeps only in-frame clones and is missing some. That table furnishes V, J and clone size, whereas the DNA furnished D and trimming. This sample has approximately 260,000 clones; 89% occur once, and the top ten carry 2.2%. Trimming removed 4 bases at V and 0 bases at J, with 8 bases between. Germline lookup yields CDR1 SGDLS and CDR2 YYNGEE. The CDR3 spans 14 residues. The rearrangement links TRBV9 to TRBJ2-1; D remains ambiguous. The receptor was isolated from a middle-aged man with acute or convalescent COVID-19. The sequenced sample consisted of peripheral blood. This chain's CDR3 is CASSPLISYNEQFF. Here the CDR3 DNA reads TGTGCCAGCAGCCCCCTAATCTCCTACAATGAGCAGTTCTTC.